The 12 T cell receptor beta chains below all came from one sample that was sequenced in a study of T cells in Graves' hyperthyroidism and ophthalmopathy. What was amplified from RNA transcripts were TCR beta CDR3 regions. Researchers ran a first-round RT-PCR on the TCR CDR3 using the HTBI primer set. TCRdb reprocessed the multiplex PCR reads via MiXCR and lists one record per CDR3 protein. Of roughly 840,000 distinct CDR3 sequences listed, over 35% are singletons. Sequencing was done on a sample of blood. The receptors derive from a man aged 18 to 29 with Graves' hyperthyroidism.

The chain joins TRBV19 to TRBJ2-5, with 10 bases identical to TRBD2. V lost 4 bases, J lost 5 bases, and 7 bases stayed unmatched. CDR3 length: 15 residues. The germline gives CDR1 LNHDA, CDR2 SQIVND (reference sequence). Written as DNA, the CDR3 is TGTGCCAGTAGTACGACACCGGGACTAGCGGAGACCCAGTACTTC. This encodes CASSTTPGLAETQYF. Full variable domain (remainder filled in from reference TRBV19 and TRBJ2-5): DGGITQSPKYLFRKEGQNVTLSCEQNLNHDAMYWYRQDPGQGLRLIYYSQIVNDFQKGDIAEGYSVSREKKESFPLTVTSAQKNPTAFYLCASSTTPGLAETQYFGPGTRLLVL.

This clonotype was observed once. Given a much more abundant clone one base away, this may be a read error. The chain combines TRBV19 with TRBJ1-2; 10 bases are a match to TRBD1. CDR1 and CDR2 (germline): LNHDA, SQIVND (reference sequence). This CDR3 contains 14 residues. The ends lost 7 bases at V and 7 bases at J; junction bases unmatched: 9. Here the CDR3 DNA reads TGTGCCAGTAATCGGGACAGGGGAGGCTGTGGCTACACCTTC. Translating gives CASNRDRGGCGYTF.

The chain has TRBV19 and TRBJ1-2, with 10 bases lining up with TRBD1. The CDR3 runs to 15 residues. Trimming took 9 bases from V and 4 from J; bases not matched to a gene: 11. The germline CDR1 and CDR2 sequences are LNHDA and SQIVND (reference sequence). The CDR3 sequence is CASHQGTGVGYGYTF. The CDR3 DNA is TGTGCCAGCCATCAAGGGACAGGGGTCGGCTATGGCTACACCTTC. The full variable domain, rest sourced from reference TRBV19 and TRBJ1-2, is DGGITQSPKYLFRKEGQNVTLSCEQNLNHDAMYWYRQDPGQGLRLIYYSQIVNDFQKGDIAEGYSVSREKKESFPLTVTSAQKNPTAFYLCASHQGTGVGYGYTFGSGTRLTVV.

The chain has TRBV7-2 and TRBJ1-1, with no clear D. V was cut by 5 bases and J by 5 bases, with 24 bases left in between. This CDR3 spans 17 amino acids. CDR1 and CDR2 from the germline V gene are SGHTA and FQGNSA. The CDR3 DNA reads TGTGCCAGCAGCGCGATACGAAGGTCGACGCGGGGAACTGAAGCTTTCTTT. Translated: CASSAIRRSTRGTEAFF.

This CDR3 is CATSRDPGAGEQYF. The CDR3 bases are TGTGCCACCAGCAGAGATCCAGGGGCGGGTGAGCAGTACTTC. V is TRBV15 and J is TRBJ2-7, with D perhaps TRBD1 (6 bases). V was pared by 0 bases and J by 7 bases, with 13 bases between. The CDR3 consists of 14 residues. The germline V gene has CDR1 LNHNV and CDR2 YYDKDF (reference sequence).

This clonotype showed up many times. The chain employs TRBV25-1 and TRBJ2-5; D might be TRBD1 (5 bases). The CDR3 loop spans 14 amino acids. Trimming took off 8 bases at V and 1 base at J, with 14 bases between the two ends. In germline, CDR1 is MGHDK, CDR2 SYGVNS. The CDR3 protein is CASSPIDSQETQYF. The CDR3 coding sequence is TGTGCCAGCTCCCCCATCGACAGCCAAGAGACCCAGTACTTC.

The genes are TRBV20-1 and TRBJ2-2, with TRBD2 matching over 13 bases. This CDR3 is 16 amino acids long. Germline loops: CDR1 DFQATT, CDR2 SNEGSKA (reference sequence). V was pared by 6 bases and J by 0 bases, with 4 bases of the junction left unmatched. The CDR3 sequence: CSAVGLAGPNTGELFF. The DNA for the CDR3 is TGCAGTGCCGTGGGACTAGCGGGGCCGAACACCGGGGAGCTGTTTTTT.

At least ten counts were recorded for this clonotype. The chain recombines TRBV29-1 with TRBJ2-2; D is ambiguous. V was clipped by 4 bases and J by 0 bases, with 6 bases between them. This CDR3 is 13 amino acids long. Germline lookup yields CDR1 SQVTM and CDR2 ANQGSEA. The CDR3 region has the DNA TGCAGCGTTGGTGCAGCGAACACCGGGGAGCTGTTTTTT. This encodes CSVGAANTGELFF.

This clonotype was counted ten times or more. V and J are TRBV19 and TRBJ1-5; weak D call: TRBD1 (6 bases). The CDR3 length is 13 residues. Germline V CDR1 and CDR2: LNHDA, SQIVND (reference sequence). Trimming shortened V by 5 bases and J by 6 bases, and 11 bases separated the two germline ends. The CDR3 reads CASSATGSQPQHF. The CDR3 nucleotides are TGTGCCAGTAGTGCTACAGGGAGTCAGCCCCAGCATTTT.

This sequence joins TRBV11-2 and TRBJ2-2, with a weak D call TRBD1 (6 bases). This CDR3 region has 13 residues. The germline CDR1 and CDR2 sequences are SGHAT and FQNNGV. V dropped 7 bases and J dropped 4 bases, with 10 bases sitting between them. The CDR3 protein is CASKAGVTGELFF. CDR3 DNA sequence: TGTGCCAGCAAGGCAGGGGTCACCGGGGAGCTGTTTTTT. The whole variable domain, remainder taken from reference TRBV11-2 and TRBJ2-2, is EAGVAQSPRYKIIEKRQSVAFWCNPISGHATLYWYQQILGQGPKLLIQFQNNGVVDDSQLPKDRFSAERLKGVDSTLKIQPAKLEDSAVYLCASKAGVTGELFFGEGSRLTVL.

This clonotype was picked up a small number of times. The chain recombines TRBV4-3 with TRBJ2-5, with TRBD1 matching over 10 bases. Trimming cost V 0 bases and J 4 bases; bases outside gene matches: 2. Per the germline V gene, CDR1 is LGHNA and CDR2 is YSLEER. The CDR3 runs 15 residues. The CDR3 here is CASSQETGGPETQYF. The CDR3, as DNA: TGCGCCAGCAGCCAAGAGACAGGGGGCCCAGAGACCCAGTACTTC.

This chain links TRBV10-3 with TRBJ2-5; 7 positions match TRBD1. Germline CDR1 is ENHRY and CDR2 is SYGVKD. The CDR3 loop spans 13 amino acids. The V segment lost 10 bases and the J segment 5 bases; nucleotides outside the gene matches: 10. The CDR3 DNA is TGTGCCAGTCAACAGGGGCGCCAGGAGACCCAGTACTTC. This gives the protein CASQQGRQETQYF.